This T cell receptor beta chain was sequenced for a study of blood T cells in healthy people across ages. Notes on the study in general: While age rose, TCR beta diversity per million T cells dropped in a roughly linear way. CMV infection status of these donors was not known.

The germline gives CDR1 WNHNN, CDR2 SYGVQD (reference sequence). This CDR3 is built from 12 residues. Between the trimmed V and J ends, which lost 8 bases and 10 bases, there was a span of 16 bases. Ten or more counts support this clonotype. Its antigen is as yet unknown. Together with a sample-barcoded 5' primer, a J-beta primer mix was included in a second PCR lasting roughly 6 to 12 cycles. TCRdb ran MiXCR on the 5' RACE reads and lists one entry per CDR3 protein. Seen here are 1.5 million to 2 million distinct CDR3 sequences, approximately 28% observed once, and the top ten hold about 8%. V is TRBV10-1 and J is TRBJ2-3, with a weak D call TRBD2 (6 bases). Sequencing used blood. The sequence was collected from a young woman in good health. DNA of the CDR3: TGCGCCAGCGCAGCGACGGGACTCCCGCAGTATTTT. Translating gives CASAATGLPQYF.